Below are 16 T cell receptor beta chains sequenced from a single sample in a study of T cell repertoires in cytomegalovirus infection. Their recognized antigens are unknown. TCRdb reanalysed the reads using MiXCR and keeps one entry per CDR3 protein. This repertoire shows about 830,000 distinct CDR3 sequences, roughly 33% found once; its top ten account for 12%. The starting material was cultured CD8+ T cells from PBMCs, obtained from culture after CMV antigen stimulation. Every receptor here comes from a human donor in good health (CMV status not recorded). Some clones in this sample may be carry-over from other donors' samples.

This clonotype came up a few times. The chain uses TRBV4-3 and TRBJ2-5; maybe TRBD1 (6 bases). V shed 1 base and J shed 5 bases, with 14 bases lying between them. From germline, CDR1 is LGHNA and CDR2 YSLEER. CDR3 length: 15 amino acids. The CDR3 nucleotides are TGCGCCAGCAGCCAAGGATTGGGGGCCGATGAGACCCAGTACTTC. The encoded protein is CASSQGLGADETQYF.

This clonotype came up a few times. V gene TRBV7-6 combines with J gene TRBJ2-2; 7 bases are shared with TRBD2. The CDR3 contains 17 residues. Germline values: CDR1 SGHVS, CDR2 FNYEAQ. Losses at the gene ends were 3 bases for V and 7 bases for J; bases not matched to a gene: 14. CDR3 coding DNA: TGTGCCAGCAGCTTCCCTCCCTTGGGCGGGGGTGTCGGGGAGCTGTTTTTT. The encoded protein is CASSFPPLGGGVGELFF.

V usage is TRBV6-5 and J usage is TRBJ1-1; perhaps TRBD1 as D (5 bases). CDR1 MNHEY and CDR2 SVGAGI come from the germline V gene. This CDR3 comprises 15 residues. V lost 0 bases and J 4 bases, leaving 12 bases between the germline ends. CDR3: CASSYSIEGTTEAFF. The CDR3 region has the DNA TGTGCCAGCAGTTACTCGATAGAGGGGACCACTGAAGCTTTCTTT.

The J gene is TRBJ1-5, the V gene TRBV20-1; no clear D. This CDR3 is 16 amino acids long. With 3 bases removed from V and 0 bases from J, the gap between germline ends came to 15 bases. Germline lookup yields CDR1 DFQATT and CDR2 SNEGSKA (reference sequence). CDR3 coding DNA: TGCAGTGCTAGCAAGATCGCGGTGCCTAGCAATCAGCCCCAGCATTTT. Residues: CSASKIAVPSNQPQHF.

This clonotype showed up many times. The rearrangement joins TRBV19 to TRBJ2-3; D uncertain. The V gene lost 3 bases and the J gene lost 4 bases, with 8 bases spanning the gap. The CDR3 sequence is 13 residues long. Germline V lookup: CDR1 LNHDA, CDR2 SQIVND (reference sequence). The CDR3 reads CASSIGGPDTQYF. The CDR3, as DNA: TGTGCCAGTAGTATTGGTGGGCCAGATACGCAGTATTTT.

The V gene is TRBV28, the J gene TRBJ2-1; no definite D call. The CDR3 is made up of 15 amino acids. V lost 4 bases to trimming and J lost 3 bases, with 13 bases between them. The germline gives CDR1 MDHEN, CDR2 SYDVKM. CDR3 sequence (DNA): TGTGCCAGCAGTTCCCCCCACTTTGACTACAATGAGCAGTTCTTC. Amino acids: CASSSPHFDYNEQFF.

The chain is built from TRBV14 and TRBJ2-7; D is uncertain. The CDR3 totals 14 residues. Germline CDR1 reads SGHDN; CDR2 reads FVKESK. The germline V and J ends were trimmed by 1 base and 3 bases, with 10 bases remaining between them. The CDR3 reads CASSQAGQYYEQYF. The CDR3 bases are TGTGCCAGCAGCCAAGCTGGGCAATACTACGAGCAGTACTTC.

The chain is built from TRBV7-8 and TRBJ1-5; D not certain. Germline V gives CDR1 SGHVS, CDR2 FQNEAQ. The V and J ends lost 3 bases and 5 bases respectively, with 14 bases between them. The CDR3 covers 15 residues. The CDR3 sequence is CASSFKGLLDQPQHF. The CDR3, as DNA: TGTGCCAGCAGCTTCAAGGGATTGTTAGATCAGCCCCAGCATTTT.

The chain is built from TRBV3-1 and TRBJ1-1; TRBD1 might be the D (6 bases). Trimming removed 0 bases at V and 6 bases at J, with 14 bases between. This CDR3 is 15 amino acids long. The germline gives CDR1 LGHDT, CDR2 YNNKEL (reference sequence). CDR3 sequence: CASSQEGGGGPEAFF. The DNA for the CDR3 is TGTGCCAGCAGCCAAGAAGGTGGCGGGGGCCCTGAAGCTTTCTTT. Using reference TRBV3-1 and TRBJ1-1 for the parts outside the CDR3, the full variable domain is DTAVSQTPKYLVTQMGNDKSIKCEQNLGHDTMYWYKQDSKKFLKIMFSYNNKELIINETVPNRFSPKSPDKAHLNLHINSLELGDSAVYFCASSQEGGGGPEAFFGQGTRLTVV.

About this clonotype itself: A clone one base away is much larger, so this may be a read error. The chain recombines TRBV7-2 with TRBJ2-3, with D maybe TRBD1 (5 bases). CDR1 is SGHTA, CDR2 FQGNSA, per germline. The V and J ends lost 3 bases and 2 bases respectively, with 15 bases between them. There are 16 residues in the CDR3. Here the CDR3 DNA reads TGTGCCAGCAGCTTGGGGCAGGTCTCAGCCACAGATACGCAGTATTTT. It specifies CASSLGQVSATDTQYF.

This clonotype was recorded a few times. V is TRBV4-1 and J is TRBJ2-7; unclear D gene. CDR3 length equals 15 residues. Between the trimmed V and J ends, which lost 0 bases and 4 bases, there was a span of 13 bases. Germline V gene lookup returns CDR1 MGHRA and CDR2 YSYEKL. CDR3: CASSQDTPGEYEQYV. In DNA, the CDR3 is TGCGCCAGCAGCCAAGATACCCCAGGAGAGTACGAGCAGTACGTC.

This chain links TRBV2 with TRBJ2-3; either TRBD1 or TRBD2 may supply D (5 bases each). V dropped 8 bases and J dropped 5 bases, with 20 bases sitting between them. The CDR3 is 15 amino acids. The germline V gene has CDR1 SNHLY and CDR2 FYNNEI. The CDR3 reads CASHPGLAGLDTQYF. CDR3 bases: TGTGCCAGCCACCCGGGGCTAGCAGGATTAGATACGCAGTATTTT.

The rearrangement joins TRBV7-9 to TRBJ2-1, with D possibly being TRBD2 (5 bases). This CDR3 comprises 16 residues. V dropped 5 bases and J dropped 9 bases, with 23 bases sitting between them. CDR1 is SEHNR, CDR2 FQNEAQ, per germline (reference sequence). The CDR3 nucleotides are TGTGCCAGCAGCCCGGGCGGGCTCACGGCTACAATTGAGCAGTTCTTC. It codes for CASSPGGLTATIEQFF.

In its sample, this clonotype was seen a few times. This chain joins TRBV6-1 and TRBJ1-5; D unclear. Germline CDR1 MNHNS, CDR2 SASEGT. The CDR3 is 14 amino acids. V was cut by 4 bases and J by 3 bases, with 10 bases left in between. CDR3 protein: CASSVWGDNQPQHF. The CDR3 DNA sequence: TGTGCCAGCAGTGTTTGGGGAGACAATCAGCCCCAGCATTTT.

The chain employs TRBV10-2 and TRBJ1-1; weak D call: TRBD1 (6 bases). Germline CDR1 is WSHSY and CDR2 is SAAADI. V was shortened by 8 bases and J by 3 bases, with 7 bases between the two germline ends. The CDR3 is made up of 11 amino acids. The CDR3 coding sequence is TGCGCCAGCGGGGGCCACACTGAAGCTTTCTTT. It is translated as CASGGHTEAFF.

CDR3 protein: CASSLGGQFRPVNTGELFF. CDR3 nucleotides: TGTGCCAGCAGCTTAGGGGGCCAATTCCGTCCGGTGAACACCGGGGAGCTGTTTTTT. V usage is TRBV11-3 and J usage is TRBJ2-2; perhaps TRBD1 as D (5 bases). Germline CDR1 and CDR2: SGHNT and YENEEA. V gave up 1 base and J gave up 1 base, with 19 bases separating them. This CDR3 contains 19 residues.